This T cell receptor beta chain was obtained from a study of blood T cells in healthy people across ages. Background on the study: About one barcoded TCR beta cDNA was captured per two T cells. Findings and limits, study-wide: Percentage of naive T cells showed a strong correlation with TCR beta diversity.

Only one count was recorded for this clonotype. What it binds is unknown. V was clipped by 2 bases and J by 0 bases, with 10 bases between them. Germline CDR1 is LGHNA and CDR2 is YSLEER. This CDR3 is built from 16 residues. Combining a sample-barcoded 5' primer with a J-beta primer mix, a second PCR ran for about 7 to 11 cycles. TCRdb reprocessed the 5' RACE reads via MiXCR and lists one record per CDR3 protein. The data show around 2 million distinct CDR3 sequences, 30% to 40% seen once. The source is a human donor in good health. The V gene is TRBV4-3, the J gene TRBJ2-2; D might be TRBD1 (6 bases). Sequencing was carried out using blood. CDR3 sequence: CASSQIQGSNTGELFF. As DNA, the CDR3 is TGCGCCAGCAGCCAAATACAGGGTTCGAACACCGGGGAGCTGTTTTTT.